The entry below describes one T cell receptor beta chain. This sample is part of a study of CD8 T cells in Susac syndrome. From germline, CDR1 is SEHNR and CDR2 FQNEAQ (reference sequence). CDR3 length: 12 residues. V was pared by 5 bases and J by 4 bases, with 8 bases between. When the RNA was reverse transcribed, random hexamers were used with an input of 0.5 to 1 ug. It was immunoSEQ multiplex PCR that amplified TCR beta CDR3 across 54 Vbeta and 13 Jbeta. TCRdb re-derived calls from the immunoSEQ multiplex PCR reads in MiXCR, one entry per CDR3 protein. The table includes 150,000 to 200,000 distinct CDR3 sequences, approximately 95% detected once.

Sequencing input: CD8+ T cells from PBMCs. This receptor was obtained from a human donor with multiple sclerosis. V is TRBV7-9 and J is TRBJ1-2; no reliable D call. CDR3 amino acids: CASSPDAYGYTF. CDR3 nucleotides: TGTGCCAGCAGCCCTGATGCCTATGGCTACACCTTC.